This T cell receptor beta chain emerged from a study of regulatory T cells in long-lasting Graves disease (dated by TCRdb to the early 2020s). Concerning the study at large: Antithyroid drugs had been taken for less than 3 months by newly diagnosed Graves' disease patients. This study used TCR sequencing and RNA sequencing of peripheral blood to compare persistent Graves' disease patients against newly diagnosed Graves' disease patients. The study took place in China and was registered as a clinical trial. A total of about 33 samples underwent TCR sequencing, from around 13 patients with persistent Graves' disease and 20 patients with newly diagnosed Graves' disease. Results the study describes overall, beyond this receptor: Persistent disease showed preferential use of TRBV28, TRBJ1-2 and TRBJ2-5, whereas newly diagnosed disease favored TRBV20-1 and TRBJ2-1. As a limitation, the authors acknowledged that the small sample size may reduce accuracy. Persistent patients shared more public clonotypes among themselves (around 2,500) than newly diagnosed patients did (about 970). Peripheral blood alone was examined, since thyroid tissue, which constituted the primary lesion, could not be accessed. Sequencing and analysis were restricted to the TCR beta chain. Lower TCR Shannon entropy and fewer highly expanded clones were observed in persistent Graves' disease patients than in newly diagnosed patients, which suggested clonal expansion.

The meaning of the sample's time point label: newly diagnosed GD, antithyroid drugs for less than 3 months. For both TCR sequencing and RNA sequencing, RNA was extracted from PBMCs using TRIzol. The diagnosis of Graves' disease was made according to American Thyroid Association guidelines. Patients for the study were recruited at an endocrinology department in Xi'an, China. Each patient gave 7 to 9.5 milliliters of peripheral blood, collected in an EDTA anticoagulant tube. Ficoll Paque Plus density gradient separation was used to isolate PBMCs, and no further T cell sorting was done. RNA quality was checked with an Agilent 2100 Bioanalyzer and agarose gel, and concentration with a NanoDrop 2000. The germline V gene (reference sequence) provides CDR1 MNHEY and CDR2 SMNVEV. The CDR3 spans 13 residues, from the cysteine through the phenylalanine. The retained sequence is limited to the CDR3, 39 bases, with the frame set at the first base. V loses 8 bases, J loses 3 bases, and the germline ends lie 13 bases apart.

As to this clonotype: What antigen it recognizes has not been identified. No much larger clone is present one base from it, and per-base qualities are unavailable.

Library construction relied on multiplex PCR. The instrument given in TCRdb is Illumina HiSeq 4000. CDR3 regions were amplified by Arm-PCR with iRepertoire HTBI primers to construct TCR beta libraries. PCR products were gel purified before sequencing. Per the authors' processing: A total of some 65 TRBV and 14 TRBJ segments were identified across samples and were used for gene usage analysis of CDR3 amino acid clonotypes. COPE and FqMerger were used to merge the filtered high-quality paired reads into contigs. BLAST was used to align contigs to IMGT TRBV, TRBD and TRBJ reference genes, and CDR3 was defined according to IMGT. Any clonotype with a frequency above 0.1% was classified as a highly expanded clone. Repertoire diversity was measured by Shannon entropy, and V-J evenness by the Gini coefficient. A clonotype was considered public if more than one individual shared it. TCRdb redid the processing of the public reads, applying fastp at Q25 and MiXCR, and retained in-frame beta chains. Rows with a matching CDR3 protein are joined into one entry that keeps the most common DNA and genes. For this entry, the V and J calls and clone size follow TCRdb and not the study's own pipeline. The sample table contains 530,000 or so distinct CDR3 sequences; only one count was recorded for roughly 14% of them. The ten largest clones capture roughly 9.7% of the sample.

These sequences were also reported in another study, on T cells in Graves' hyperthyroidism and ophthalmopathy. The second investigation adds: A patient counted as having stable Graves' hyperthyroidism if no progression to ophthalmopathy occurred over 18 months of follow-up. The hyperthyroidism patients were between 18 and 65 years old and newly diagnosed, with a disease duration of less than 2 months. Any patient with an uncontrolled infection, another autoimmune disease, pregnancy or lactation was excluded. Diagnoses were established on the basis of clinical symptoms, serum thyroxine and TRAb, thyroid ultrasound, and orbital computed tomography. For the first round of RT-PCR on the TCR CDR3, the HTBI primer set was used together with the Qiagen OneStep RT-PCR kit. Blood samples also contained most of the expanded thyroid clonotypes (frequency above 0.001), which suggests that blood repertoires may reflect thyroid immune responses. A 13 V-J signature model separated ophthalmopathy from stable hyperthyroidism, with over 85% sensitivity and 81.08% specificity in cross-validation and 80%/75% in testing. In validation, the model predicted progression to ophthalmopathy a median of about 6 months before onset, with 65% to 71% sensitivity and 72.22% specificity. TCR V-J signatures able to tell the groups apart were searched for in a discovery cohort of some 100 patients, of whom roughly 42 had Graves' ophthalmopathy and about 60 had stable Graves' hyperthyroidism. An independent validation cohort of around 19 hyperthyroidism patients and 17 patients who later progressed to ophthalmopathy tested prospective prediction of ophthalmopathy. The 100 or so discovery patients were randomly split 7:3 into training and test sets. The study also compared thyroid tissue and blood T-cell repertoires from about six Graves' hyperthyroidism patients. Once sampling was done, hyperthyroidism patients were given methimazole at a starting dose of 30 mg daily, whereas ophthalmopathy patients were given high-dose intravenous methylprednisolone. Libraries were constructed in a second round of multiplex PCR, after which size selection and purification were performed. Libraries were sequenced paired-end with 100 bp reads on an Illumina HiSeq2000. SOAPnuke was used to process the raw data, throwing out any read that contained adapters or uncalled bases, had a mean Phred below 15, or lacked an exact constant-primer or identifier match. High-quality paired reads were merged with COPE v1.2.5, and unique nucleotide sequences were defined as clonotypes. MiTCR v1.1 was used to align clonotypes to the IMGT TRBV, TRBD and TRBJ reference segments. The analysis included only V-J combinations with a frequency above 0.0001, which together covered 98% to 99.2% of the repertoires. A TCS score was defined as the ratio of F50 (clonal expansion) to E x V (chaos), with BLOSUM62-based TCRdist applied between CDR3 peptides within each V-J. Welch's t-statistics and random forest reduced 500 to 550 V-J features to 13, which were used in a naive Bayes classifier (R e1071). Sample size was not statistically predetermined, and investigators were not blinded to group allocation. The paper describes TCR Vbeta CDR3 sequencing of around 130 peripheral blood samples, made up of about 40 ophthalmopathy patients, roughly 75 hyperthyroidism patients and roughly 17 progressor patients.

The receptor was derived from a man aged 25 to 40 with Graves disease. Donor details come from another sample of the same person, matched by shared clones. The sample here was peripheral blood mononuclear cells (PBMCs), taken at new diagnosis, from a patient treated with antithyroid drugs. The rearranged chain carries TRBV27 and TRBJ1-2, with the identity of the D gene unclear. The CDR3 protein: CASQSRNDYGYTF. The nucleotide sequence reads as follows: TGTGCCAGCCAGAGCAGGAATGACTATGGCTACACCTTC.